One T cell receptor beta chain is described in this entry. Any gene name here is a mouse gene name. The observed sequence ends 4 residues before the CDR3 terminus, with the missing tail filled in from the germline J gene. These data originate in a study of CD8+ T cells in alopecia areata. Germline V CDR1 and CDR2: NSHNY, SYGAGN. With 2 bases removed from V and 0 bases from J, the gap between germline ends came to 13 bases. The CDR3 runs to 16 residues. Isolated RNA was reverse transcribed into cDNA used as the sequencing template. Clones were sequenced by immunoSEQ multiplex PCR, and TCRdb holds only the in-frame ones, with some missing. Singletons are absent from the sample, which has about 300,000 clones. Sorting of pooled cutaneous lymph node cells used CD4, CD8alpha, NKG2D, NKG2ACE and other markers.

This chain connects TRBV13-1 to TRBJ2-3; TRBD2 might be the D (6 bases). The receptor was isolated from a C3H/HeJ mouse with alopecia areata. The MHC haplotype of the strain is H2-k. The sample consisted of CD4+ T cells sorted from a lymph node. The CDR3 DNA, read in part, is TGTGCCAGCAGTGAACCTCTGGGGCATAGTGCAGAA. Protein: CASSEPLGHSAE. The complete CDR3 reads CASSEPLGHSAETLYF.